This T cell receptor beta chain was sequenced for a study of early T cells in non-severe SARS-CoV-2 infection. Findings and caveats of the study: Private and CD4 specificities were missed by VDJdb matching, which favored anti-spike CD8 responses.

By frequency in the sample, this clonotype is medium-sized. Its antigen is still unknown. Researchers tagged individual cDNA molecules with unique molecular identifiers. A single record per CDR3 protein comes from TCRdb applying MiXCR to the 5' RACE reads. The table has 20,000 to 25,000 distinct CDR3 sequences, more than 3.5% seen once. The V and J ends lost 6 bases and 4 bases, in that order; junction bases with no gene match: 4. CDR1 SGHTA and CDR2 FQGTGA come from the germline V gene. CDR3 size: 13 residues. The receptor was isolated from an adult who was a healthcare worker with PCR-confirmed SARS-CoV-2 infection or an uninfected control (not recorded which). The chain combines TRBV7-3 with TRBJ1-1, with 8 bases fitting TRBD1. Sequenced: whole blood. This chain's CDR3 is CASSTDRATEAFF. The DNA for the CDR3 is TGTGCCAGCAGTACGGACAGGGCCACTGAAGCTTTCTTT.